The next 28 T cell receptor beta chains were all read from a single sample in a study of T cell responses to AZD1222 COVID-19 vaccine. The data were produced by immunoSEQ multiplex PCR, yet TCRdb's version contains in-frame clones alone and is incomplete. The sample has about 100,000 clones; roughly nine tenths are singletons. The sequencing used peripheral blood, collected on day 0 of AZD1222 vaccination. These receptors all come from an adult in good health.

V usage is TRBV19 and J usage is TRBJ2-4; tentatively, D is TRBD1 (6 bases). The CDR3 length is 13 residues. Germline V gene sequence: CDR1 LNHDA, CDR2 SQIVND (reference sequence). V was pared by 3 bases and J by 8 bases, with 11 bases between. In DNA, the CDR3 is TGTGCCAGTAGTATGATTGAGGGGGACATTCAGTACTTC. This encodes CASSMIEGDIQYF.

The V gene is TRBV7-8, the J gene TRBJ1-2; no definite D call. The CDR3 is 14 amino acids. Germline CDR1 and CDR2: SGHVS and FQNEAQ. Trimming left V 8 bases short and J 0 bases short, with 13 bases between. DNA for the CDR3: TGTGCCAGCTCAACCTTACTATCTAACTATGGCTACACCTTC. This sequence encodes CASSTLLSNYGYTF.

This sequence joins TRBV13 and TRBJ1-3, with 8 nucleotides matching TRBD1. Trimming cost V 3 bases and J 8 bases; bases outside gene matches: 6. CDR3 length equals 14 residues. In germline, CDR1 is PRHDT, CDR2 FYEKMQ (reference sequence). This CDR3 reads CASSFQGAGDTIYF. The CDR3 bases are TGTGCCAGCAGCTTTCAGGGGGCTGGGGACACCATATATTTT.

This sequence joins TRBV4-3 and TRBJ2-2; the D is unclear. With 0 bases removed from V and 4 bases from J, the gap between germline ends came to 6 bases. Germline lookup yields CDR1 LGHNA and CDR2 YSLEER. The CDR3 runs to 14 residues. In DNA form, the CDR3 reads TGCGCCAGCAGCCAAGATCGGCTCACCGGGGAGCTGTTTTTT. Protein product: CASSQDRLTGELFF.

V and J are TRBV11-2 and TRBJ2-7; the D is unclear. CDR3 length: 13 residues. V lost 4 bases and J 2 bases, leaving 9 bases between the germline ends. Germline-derived CDR1 and CDR2 are SGHAT and FQNNGV. Written as DNA, the CDR3 is TGTGCCAGCAGCTGGGCGGCCGCCTACGAGCAGTACTTC. Its protein product is CASSWAAAYEQYF.

The rearrangement joins TRBV30 to TRBJ1-4; possibly TRBD1 for D (6 bases). The length of the CDR3 is 11 residues. The V gene lost 5 bases and the J gene lost 10 bases, with 11 bases spanning the gap. CDR1 is GTSNPN, CDR2 SVGIG, per germline (reference sequence). CDR3 sequence reads: CAWDGTSKLFF. In DNA, the CDR3 is TGTGCCTGGGACGGGACATCAAAACTGTTTTTT.

The chain combines TRBV4-3 with TRBJ2-2, with D uncertain. Per the germline V gene, CDR1 is LGHNA and CDR2 is YSLEER. This CDR3 comprises 17 residues. The germline V and J ends were trimmed by 0 bases and 3 bases, with 14 bases remaining between them. The CDR3 DNA reads TGCGCCAGCAGCCAAGACCCCACTAACTGGGACACCGGGGAGCTGTTTTTT. It yields the protein CASSQDPTNWDTGELFF.

V is TRBV5-8 and J is TRBJ1-2, with TRBD1 identical over 10 bases. Trimming at V came to 3 bases and at J to 6 bases, leaving 11 bases not matched to a gene. In germline, CDR1 is SGHTS, CDR2 YDEGEE. The CDR3 sequence is 16 residues long. CDR3 DNA: TGTGCCAGCAGCTCCCCTCCGGGACAGGGGCCTGATGGCTACACCTTC. It is translated as CASSSPPGQGPDGYTF. Full variable domain (remainder filled in from reference TRBV5-8 and TRBJ1-2): EAGVTQSPTHLIKTRGQQATLRCSPISGHTSVYWYQQALGLGLQFLLWYDEGEERNRGNFPPRFSGRQFPNYSSELNVNALELEDSALYLCASSSPPGQGPDGYTFGSGTRLTVV.

The chain combines TRBV7-2 with TRBJ2-3; 14 bases align to TRBD2. V gave up 1 base and J gave up 5 bases; unmatched junction bases: 11. The CDR3 has 19 amino acids. Per germline, CDR1 SGHTA and CDR2 FQGNSA. The CDR3 here is CASSLVFSTSGGAGDTQYF. CDR3 DNA: TGTGCCAGCAGCTTAGTTTTCTCGACTAGCGGGGGGGCCGGAGATACGCAGTATTTT.

The gene calls are TRBV19 and TRBJ2-7; 7 bases map to TRBD1. This CDR3 spans 14 amino acids. CDR1 and CDR2 from the germline V gene are LNHDA and SQIVND (reference sequence). J lost 0 bases, V lost 5 bases, and 4 bases had no gene match. The CDR3 loop is CASSQTGSSYEQYF. The DNA of the CDR3 is TGTGCCAGTAGTCAGACAGGGAGCTCCTACGAGCAGTACTTC.

The chain recombines TRBV7-2 with TRBJ1-6; no definite D call. The V gene's germline CDR1 is SGHTA and CDR2 FQGNSA. V lost 2 bases and J 9 bases, leaving 11 bases between the germline ends. The CDR3 sequence is 14 residues long. DNA for the CDR3: TGTGCCAGCAGCTTAAATGAGGGAGTTTCACCCCTCCACTTT. Amino acid sequence: CASSLNEGVSPLHF. Full variable domain (remainder filled in from reference TRBV7-2 and TRBJ1-6): GAGVSQSPSNKVTEKGKDVELRCDPISGHTALYWYRQSLGQGLEFLIYFQGNSAPDKSGLPSDRFSAERTGGSVSTLTIQRTQQEDSAVYLCASSLNEGVSPLHFGNGTRLTVT.

V gene TRBV6-5 combines with J gene TRBJ2-1, with D perhaps TRBD2 (7 bases). The V and J ends lost 6 bases and 6 bases respectively, with 12 bases between them. Germline CDR1 is MNHEY and CDR2 is SVGAGI. The CDR3 has 13 amino acids. CDR3 coding DNA: TGTGCCAGCAGCCTCGGGGGGCGCAATGAGCAGTTCTTC. It codes for CASSLGGRNEQFF.

This sequence joins TRBV13 and TRBJ2-7; 7 nucleotides line up with TRBD1. Per the germline V gene, CDR1 is PRHDT and CDR2 is FYEKMQ (reference sequence). V gave up 3 bases and J gave up 3 bases; unmatched junction bases: 5. This CDR3 is 14 amino acids long. The CDR3 is CASSLGTDYYEQYF. CDR3 sequence (DNA): TGTGCCAGCAGCTTGGGGACAGATTACTACGAGCAGTACTTC.

There are a few counts of this clone. The CDR3 region has the DNA TGTGCCAGTAGGGACGAACAGGGGACGGAGACCCAGTACTTC. Residues: CASRDEQGTETQYF. This chain uses TRBV19 with TRBJ2-5; 7 bases agree with TRBD1. Looked up from germline, CDR1 is LNHDA and CDR2 is SQIVND (reference sequence). CDR3 length equals 14 residues. Trimming removed 6 bases from V and 5 bases from J; junction bases left unmatched: 9. The full variable domain, in which reference TRBV19 and TRBJ2-5 provide the parts outside the CDR3, is DGGITQSPKYLFRKEGQNVTLSCEQNLNHDAMYWYRQDPGQGLRLIYYSQIVNDFQKGDIAEGYSVSREKKESFPLTVTSAQKNPTAFYLCASRDEQGTETQYFGPGTRLLVL.

This rearrangement joins TRBV7-7 to TRBJ2-5; perhaps TRBD1 as D (8 bases). The ends were cut back, 1 base at V and 7 bases at J, with 19 bases in the middle. The CDR3 is 16 amino acids. Germline lookup yields CDR1 SSHAT and CDR2 FNYEAQ (reference sequence). CDR3 sequence reads: CASSLDRGGSEGTQYF. CDR3 sequence (DNA): TGTGCCAGCAGCTTAGACAGGGGGGGTAGTGAGGGGACCCAGTACTTC.

The chain couples TRBV5-1 to TRBJ2-7, with D perhaps matching TRBD2 (6 bases). The CDR3 is made up of 14 amino acids. Germline CDR1 SGHRS, CDR2 YFSETQ. V lost 0 bases, J lost 7 bases, and 14 bases lay in between. In nucleotides, the CDR3 is TGCGCCAGCAGCTTGGAAGGAGGGGCTAGGGAGCAGTACTTC. It yields the protein CASSLEGGAREQYF.

This clone was counted once. The chain couples TRBV7-2 to TRBJ2-2, with no clear D. There are 16 residues in the CDR3. CDR1 is SGHTA, CDR2 FQGNSA, per germline. Trimming took 1 base from V and 0 from J, leaving 9 bases between them. This CDR3 reads CASSLEWVTNTGELFF. The DNA of the CDR3 is TGTGCCAGCAGCTTAGAATGGGTCACGAACACCGGGGAGCTGTTTTTT.

The chain combines TRBV19 with TRBJ2-2, with D perhaps matching TRBD1 (6 bases). Germline CDR1 is LNHDA and CDR2 is SQIVND (reference sequence). The CDR3 runs 15 residues. Trimming left V 7 bases short and J 7 bases short, with 19 bases between. The CDR3 reads CASIDRSRGGGELFF. The DNA for the CDR3 is TGTGCCAGTATTGACAGGTCCAGAGGAGGCGGGGAGCTGTTTTTT.

The chain joins TRBV11-3 to TRBJ1-1; D call uncertain. V shed 2 bases and J shed 6 bases, with 10 bases lying between them. This CDR3 spans 13 amino acids. Germline-derived CDR1 and CDR2 are SGHNT and YENEEA. CDR3 sequence reads: CASSLKVGSEAFF. CDR3 nucleotides: TGTGCCAGCAGCTTAAAGGTGGGATCTGAAGCTTTCTTT.

V usage is TRBV27 and J usage is TRBJ1-2; D may be TRBD1 (6 bases). The germline V gene encodes CDR1 MNHEY and CDR2 SMNVEV (reference sequence). The CDR3 has 15 residues. Trimming stripped 0 bases from V and 7 bases from J, with 15 bases between. CDR3 amino acids: CASSLSRGRGSGYTF. The CDR3 DNA reads as TGTGCCAGCAGTTTATCGCGGGGGCGAGGATCTGGCTACACCTTC.

The chain links TRBV30 to TRBJ2-1; D unclear. The CDR3 has 15 amino acids. Trimming stripped 0 bases from V and 5 bases from J, with 14 bases between. Germline assignment: CDR1 GTSNPN and CDR2 SVGIG (reference sequence). The CDR3 coding sequence is TGTGCCTGGAGTGTATTTGGGAACCCCCACAATGAGCAGTTCTTC. Translated: CAWSVFGNPHNEQFF.

CDR3 nucleotide sequence: TGCAGCGTTAGGACAGGGTGGGAGCAGTACTTC. Amino acids: CSVRTGWEQYF. The V call is TRBV29-1, the J call TRBJ2-7; 8 positions match TRBD1. Germline assignment: CDR1 SQVTM and CDR2 ANQGSEA. Losses at the gene ends were 5 bases for V and 7 bases for J; bases not matched to a gene: 4. The CDR3 covers 11 residues.

The CDR3: CAWGTGSSGNTIYF. The CDR3 nucleotides read TGTGCCTGGGGAACAGGGTCCTCTGGAAACACCATATATTTT. The gene calls are TRBV30 and TRBJ1-3, with D tentatively TRBD1 (6 bases). V lost 5 bases to trimming and J lost 0 bases, with 11 bases between them. This CDR3 region has 14 residues. Per germline, CDR1 GTSNPN and CDR2 SVGIG (reference sequence).

In DNA, the CDR3 is TGTGCCAGCAAGATCTTCAGGATCCCCACCTACGAGCAGTACTTC. Translating gives CASKIFRIPTYEQYF. This chain links TRBV5-6 with TRBJ2-7; no definite D call. The germline gives CDR1 SGHDT, CDR2 YYEEEE. V was pared by 6 bases and J by 2 bases, with 18 bases between. This CDR3 region has 15 residues.

The V call is TRBV5-4, the J call TRBJ2-5, with D possibly TRBD2 on 5 matching bases. Germline assignment: CDR1 SGHNT and CDR2 YYREEE (reference sequence). Trimming left V 6 bases short and J 5 bases short, with 14 bases between. CDR3 length equals 13 residues. The chain's CDR3 is CASKNITGETQYF. The CDR3 DNA sequence: TGTGCCAGCAAAAACATCACGGGGGAGACCCAGTACTTC.

The chain combines TRBV7-2 with TRBJ1-5; 7 bases are a match to TRBD1. V dropped 3 bases and J dropped 7; count of bases not matched to a gene: 3. This CDR3 region has 13 residues. The germline V gene encodes CDR1 SGHTA and CDR2 FQGNSA. CDR3 protein: CASSFQGGQPQHF. Written as DNA, the CDR3 is TGTGCCAGCAGCTTCCAGGGGGGGCAGCCCCAGCATTTT. The full variable domain, with the rest looked up from reference TRBV7-2 and TRBJ1-5, is GAGVSQSPSNKVTEKGKDVELRCDPISGHTALYWYRQSLGQGLEFLIYFQGNSAPDKSGLPSDRFSAERTGGSVSTLTIQRTQQEDSAVYLCASSFQGGQPQHFGDGTRLSIL.

The gene calls are TRBV7-9 and TRBJ2-7, with D perhaps being TRBD1 or TRBD2 (6 bases each). The CDR3 loop spans 15 amino acids. V was pared by 8 bases and J by 5 bases, with 22 bases between. Germline V gene sequence: CDR1 SEHNR, CDR2 FQNEAQ (reference sequence). The CDR3 region is CASRSPEGVLDEQYF. The CDR3 bases are TGTGCCAGCCGAAGCCCGGAGGGGGTCCTAGACGAGCAGTACTTC. Complete variable domain (other parts from reference TRBV7-9 and TRBJ2-7): DTGVSQNPRHKITKRGQNVTFRCDPISEHNRLYWYRQTLGQGPEFLTYFQNEAQLEKSRLLSDRFSAERPKGSFSTLEIQRTEQGDSAMYLCASRSPEGVLDEQYFGPGTRLTVT.

J is TRBJ1-5 and V is TRBV10-3; the D gene is possibly TRBD1 (5 bases). V shed 9 bases and J shed 2 bases, with 11 bases lying between them. The germline V gene has CDR1 ENHRY and CDR2 SYGVKD. The length of the CDR3 is 13 residues. CDR3 in amino acids: CAIAGGGNQPQHF. The CDR3 DNA sequence: TGTGCCATAGCGGGGGGGGGCAATCAGCCCCAGCATTTT.